The 18 T cell receptor beta chains in this list originate from one sample, sequenced in a study of regulatory T cells in long-lasting Graves disease. As for time point: persistent/refractory GD, antithyroid drugs over 5 years with positive TRAb. Extracted RNA from PBMCs served as the source of the TCR library. Researchers made TCR beta libraries by using iRepertoire HTBI primers and running Arm-PCR on CDR3 regions. MiXCR, run by TCRdb on the multiplex PCR reads, gives a single entry per CDR3 protein. This table holds roughly 700,000 distinct CDR3 sequences, about 30% found once. Sequenced here: peripheral blood mononuclear cells (PBMCs), sampled when the disease was refractory, from a patient treated with antithyroid drugs. The receptors were sampled from a female donor with Graves disease.

The sample holds many counts of this clonotype. The chain joins TRBV6-2 or TRBV6-3 to TRBJ1-2, with 10 bases matching TRBD1. V lost 6 bases and J lost 7; bases outside the gene matches: 17. The length of the CDR3 is 17 residues. Germline values: CDR1 MNHEY, CDR2 SVGEGT. The CDR3 nucleotides read TGTGCCAGCAGCGTGGGTAAATTGCGACAGGGGGCAGTTGGCTACACCTTC. This gives the protein CASSVGKLRQGAVGYTF.

Many counts were recorded for this clonotype. The V and J genes are TRBV28 and TRBJ1-6; no definite D call. Trimming cost V 6 bases and J 6 bases, with 15 bases left between them. The CDR3 loop spans 15 amino acids. The V gene's germline CDR1 is MDHEN and CDR2 SYDVKM. For the CDR3, the DNA is TGTGCCAGCAGCCCCTGGGGAGGGAGTAATTCACCCCTCCACTTT. Amino acids: CASSPWGGSNSPLHF.

The chain combines TRBV29-1 with TRBJ2-5; 12 bases line up with TRBD1. This CDR3 has 14 amino acids. The V gene's germline CDR1 is SQVTM and CDR2 ANQGSEA. The junction had 8 bases not matched to a gene; V was cut back by 7 bases and J by 5 bases. CDR3 in amino acids: CSGTGTGGGETQYF. The CDR3 DNA follows: TGCAGCGGAACCGGGACAGGGGGCGGTGAGACCCAGTACTTC.

The J gene is TRBJ2-7, the V gene TRBV4-1, with TRBD1 as a possible D gene (5 bases). Trimming took 0 bases from V and 7 from J, leaving 16 bases between them. Germline V gene data show CDR1 as MGHRA and CDR2 as YSYEKL. The CDR3 is made up of 15 amino acids. CDR3 sequence reads: CASSQEPNRFREQYF. For the CDR3, the DNA is TGCGCCAGCAGCCAAGAACCCAACAGGTTTCGAGAGCAGTACTTC.

The V call is TRBV29-1, the J call TRBJ2-4; the D gene is possibly TRBD1 (6 bases). Per germline, CDR1 SQVTM and CDR2 ANQGSEA. The CDR3 runs to 15 residues. CDR3 DNA sequence: TGCAGTGCTAGTCCCACACAGGGAGACAAAAACATTCAGTACTTC. Encoded protein: CSASPTQGDKNIQYF.

There are a few counts of this clonotype. The chain links TRBV6-1 to TRBJ1-1, with D perhaps matching TRBD1 (6 bases). The CDR3 has 13 residues. The germline gives CDR1 MNHNS, CDR2 SASEGT. Between the trimmed V and J ends, which lost 6 bases and 1 base, there was a span of 9 bases. CDR3 sequence reads: CASSVGANTEAFF. CDR3 coding DNA: TGTGCCAGCAGCGTGGGGGCGAACACTGAAGCTTTCTTT.

The chain carries TRBV20-1 and TRBJ2-7, with 7 bases that match TRBD1. The V gene's germline CDR1 is DFQATT and CDR2 SNEGSKA (reference sequence). J lost 1 base, V lost 3 bases, and 9 bases had no gene match. The CDR3 extends over 15 amino acids. The CDR3 DNA sequence: TGCAGTGCTAGCCCCGCGGCAGGGGGTTCCTACGAGCAGTACTTC. Its translation: CSASPAAGGSYEQYF.

This clonotype was recorded at least ten times. The chain is built from TRBV2 and TRBJ2-1; D is undetermined. V lost 1 base, J lost 5 bases, and 6 bases lay in between. The CDR3 consists of 13 residues. The germline CDR1 and CDR2 sequences are SNHLY and FYNNEI. CDR3 sequence (DNA): TGTGCCAGCAGTGAAGGTTTGGACAATGAGCAGTTCTTC. Its translation is CASSEGLDNEQFF.

This clonotype was found many times. The chain recombines TRBV6-1 with TRBJ1-2; 7 bases fit TRBD1. Germline trimming cut 4 bases from V and 8 bases from J; bases unmatched to any gene: 10. Per the germline V gene, CDR1 is MNHNS and CDR2 is SASEGT. The CDR3 consists of 14 residues. The chain's CDR3 is CASSARQGLGGYTF. The CDR3 nucleotides are TGTGCCAGCAGTGCAAGACAGGGTCTAGGAGGCTACACCTTC.

This clonotype was detected only a few times. The chain carries TRBV12-3 or TRBV12-4 and TRBJ2-7, with 10 bases identical to TRBD2. The junction had 10 bases not matched to a gene; V was cut back by 6 bases and J by 2 bases. The CDR3 has 16 residues. CDR3 region: CASSSLGLALTYEQYF. The CDR3 DNA sequence: TGTGCCAGCAGCTCCTTGGGACTAGCGCTTACCTACGAGCAGTACTTC.

V and J are TRBV18 and TRBJ1-1; D gene unclear. Germline loops: CDR1 KGHSH, CDR2 LQKENI. This CDR3 has 14 amino acids. Trimming removed 4 bases from V and 5 bases from J, with 14 bases in between. CDR3 nucleotide sequence: TGTGCCAGCTCACTCTCGGACGGGAGGACTGAAGCTTTCTTT. Amino acids: CASSLSDGRTEAFF.

The gene calls are TRBV5-1 and TRBJ1-2; weak D call: TRBD1 (5 bases). The CDR3 spans 14 residues. V was trimmed by 0 bases and J by 6 bases, leaving 12 bases between them. Germline V gene data show CDR1 as SGHRS and CDR2 as YFSETQ. The CDR3 DNA follows: TGCGCCAGCAGCTTGGGGTGGGGCGGAGATGGCTACACCTTC. It specifies CASSLGWGGDGYTF.

The rearrangement joins TRBV7-2 to TRBJ1-1; D unresolved. This CDR3 is 13 amino acids long. Trimming shortened V by 5 bases and J by 0 bases, and 7 bases separated the two germline ends. Germline V gives CDR1 SGHTA, CDR2 FQGNSA. In nucleotides, the CDR3 is TGTGCCAGCAGCAGGAAAATGAACACTGAAGCTTTCTTT. It specifies CASSRKMNTEAFF.

This clonotype was seen many times. At one boundary the junction diverges from the germline segment, which might be a read error. The chain employs TRBV11-2 and TRBJ1-1; the match to TRBD1 covers 7 bases. Per the germline V gene, CDR1 is SGHAT and CDR2 is FQNNGV. The CDR3 loop spans 12 amino acids. CDR3 sequence (DNA): TGTACCAGCAGCGTAGGATCAGGGGGAGCTTTCTTT. Protein product: CTSSVGSGGAFF.

The chain employs TRBV6-1 and TRBJ1-5, with a possible D match to TRBD1 (5 bases). The germline V gene has CDR1 MNHNS and CDR2 SASEGT. V was pared by 6 bases and J by 7 bases, with 16 bases between. The CDR3 runs to 14 residues. The CDR3 nucleotides are TGTGCCAGCAGACCCGGGACCCCGGGGCAGCCCCAGCATTTT. Protein: CASRPGTPGQPQHF.

This clonotype was detected many times. The junction differs from germline at one of its ends, possibly a read error. The chain combines TRBV12-3 or TRBV12-4 with TRBJ2-7, with 8 bases aligning to TRBD1. There are 11 residues in the CDR3. CDR3 coding DNA: TGTGCCAGCAGTCTAGGACAGGGATTACACTTC. This codes for CASSLGQGLHF.

In its sample, this clonotype was seen a few times. The chain links TRBV2 to TRBJ1-2; a weak D match, TRBD1 (5 bases). Germline-derived CDR1 and CDR2 are SNHLY and FYNNEI. Between the trimmed V and J ends, which lost 11 bases and 6 bases, there was a span of 13 bases. The CDR3 is 11 residues long. The CDR3 bases are TGTGCCCGTATAACGGGGGATGGCTACACCTTC. It translates to CARITGDGYTF.

This clonotype occurred a few times. This chain joins TRBV7-2 and TRBJ1-6, with a tentative D call TRBD1 (6 bases). The germline V and J ends were trimmed by 1 base and 7 bases, with 8 bases remaining between them. Per the germline V gene, CDR1 is SGHTA and CDR2 is FQGNSA. This CDR3 spans 14 amino acids. The CDR3, as DNA: TGTGCCAGCAGCTTAGAAGGGGGAAATTCACCCCTCCACTTT. This translates into CASSLEGGNSPLHF.